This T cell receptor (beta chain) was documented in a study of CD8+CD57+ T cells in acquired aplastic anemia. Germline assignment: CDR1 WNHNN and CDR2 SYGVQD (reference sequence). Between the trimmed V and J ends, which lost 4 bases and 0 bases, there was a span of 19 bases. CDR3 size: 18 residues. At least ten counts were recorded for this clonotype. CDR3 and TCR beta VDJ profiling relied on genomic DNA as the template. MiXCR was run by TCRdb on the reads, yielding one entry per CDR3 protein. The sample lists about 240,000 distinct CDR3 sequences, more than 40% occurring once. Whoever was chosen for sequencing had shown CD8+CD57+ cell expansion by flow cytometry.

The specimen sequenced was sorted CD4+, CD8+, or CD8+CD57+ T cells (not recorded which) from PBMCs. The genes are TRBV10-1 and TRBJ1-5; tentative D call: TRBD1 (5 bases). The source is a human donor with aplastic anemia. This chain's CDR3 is CASSVSGTQTFSNQPQHF. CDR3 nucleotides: TGCGCCAGCAGTGTCTCCGGGACCCAAACTTTTAGCAATCAGCCCCAGCATTTT.